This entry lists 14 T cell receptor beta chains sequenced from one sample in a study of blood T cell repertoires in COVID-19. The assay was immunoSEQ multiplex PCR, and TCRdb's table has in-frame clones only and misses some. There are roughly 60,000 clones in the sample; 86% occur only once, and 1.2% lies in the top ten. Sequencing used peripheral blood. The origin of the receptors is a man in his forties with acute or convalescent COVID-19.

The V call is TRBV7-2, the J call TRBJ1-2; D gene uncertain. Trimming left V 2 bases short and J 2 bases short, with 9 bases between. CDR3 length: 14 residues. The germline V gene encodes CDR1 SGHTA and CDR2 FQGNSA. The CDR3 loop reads CASSLRGENYGYTF. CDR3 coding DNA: TGTGCCAGCAGCTTACGTGGGGAGAACTATGGCTACACCTTC. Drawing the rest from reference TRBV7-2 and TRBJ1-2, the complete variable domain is GAGVSQSPSNKVTEKGKDVELRCDPISGHTALYWYRQSLGQGLEFLIYFQGNSAPDKSGLPSDRFSAERTGGSVSTLTIQRTQQEDSAVYLCASSLRGENYGYTFGSGTRLTVV.

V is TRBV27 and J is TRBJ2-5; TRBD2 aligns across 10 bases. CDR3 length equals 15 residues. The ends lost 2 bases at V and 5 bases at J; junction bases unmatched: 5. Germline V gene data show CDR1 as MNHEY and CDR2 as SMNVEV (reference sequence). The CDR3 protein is CASSLGAGGRETQYF. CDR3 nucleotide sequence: TGTGCCAGCAGTTTAGGAGCGGGGGGGCGGGAGACCCAGTACTTC.

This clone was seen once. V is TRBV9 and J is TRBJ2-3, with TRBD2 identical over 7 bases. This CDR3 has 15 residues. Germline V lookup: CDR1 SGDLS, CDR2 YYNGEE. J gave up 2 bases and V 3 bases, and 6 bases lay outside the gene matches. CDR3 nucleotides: TGTGCCAGCAGCGACCCCAGCGGGGTCACAGATACGCAGTATTTT. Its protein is CASSDPSGVTDTQYF.

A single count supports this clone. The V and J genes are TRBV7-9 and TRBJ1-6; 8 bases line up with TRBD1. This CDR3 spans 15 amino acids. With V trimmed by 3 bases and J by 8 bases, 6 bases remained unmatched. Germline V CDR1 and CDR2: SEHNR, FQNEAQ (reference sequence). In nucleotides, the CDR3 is TGTGCCAGCAGCTTTCCACAGGGGGAGGATTCACCCCTCCACTTT. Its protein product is CASSFPQGEDSPLHF.

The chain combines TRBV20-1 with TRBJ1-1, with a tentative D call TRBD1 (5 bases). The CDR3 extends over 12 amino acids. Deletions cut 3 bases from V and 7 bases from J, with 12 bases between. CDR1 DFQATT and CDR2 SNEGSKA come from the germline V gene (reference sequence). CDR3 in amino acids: CSASILGGEAFF. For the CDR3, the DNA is TGCAGTGCTAGTATCCTCGGGGGTGAAGCTTTCTTT.

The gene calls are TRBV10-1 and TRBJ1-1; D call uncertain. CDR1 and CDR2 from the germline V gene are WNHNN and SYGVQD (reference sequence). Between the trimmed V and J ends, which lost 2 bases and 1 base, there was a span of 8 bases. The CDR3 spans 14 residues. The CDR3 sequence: CASSEDSSNTEAFF. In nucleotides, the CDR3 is TGCGCCAGCAGTGAGGACTCTTCGAACACTGAAGCTTTCTTT.

The CDR3 sequence is CASAGRQNEKLFF. As DNA, the CDR3 is TGTGCCAGTGCCGGGAGACAGAATGAAAAACTGTTTTTT. The rearrangement uses TRBV19 and TRBJ1-4; D is possibly TRBD1 (5 bases). The V gene's germline CDR1 is LNHDA and CDR2 SQIVND (reference sequence). The CDR3 extends over 13 amino acids. V shed 8 bases and J shed 5 bases, with 12 bases lying between them.

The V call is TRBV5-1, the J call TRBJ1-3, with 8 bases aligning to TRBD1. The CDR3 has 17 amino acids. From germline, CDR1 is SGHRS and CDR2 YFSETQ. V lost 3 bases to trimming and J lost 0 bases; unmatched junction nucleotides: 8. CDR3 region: CASSSGQGANSGNTIYF. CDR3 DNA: TGCGCCAGCAGCTCAGGACAGGGCGCAAACTCTGGAAACACCATATATTTT.

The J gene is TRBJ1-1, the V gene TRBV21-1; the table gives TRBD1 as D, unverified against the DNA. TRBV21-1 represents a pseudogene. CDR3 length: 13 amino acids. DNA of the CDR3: TGTGCCAGCAGCAAACAGGGGTGCACTGAAGCTTTCTTT. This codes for CASSKQGCTEAFF.

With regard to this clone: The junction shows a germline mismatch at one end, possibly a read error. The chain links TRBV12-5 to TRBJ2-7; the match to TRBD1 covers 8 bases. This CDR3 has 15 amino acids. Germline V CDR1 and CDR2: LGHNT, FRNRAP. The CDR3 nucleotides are TGTGCTAGTGCGACTGGGACAGGTTACTCCCACGAGCAGTACTTC. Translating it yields CASATGTGYSHEQYF.

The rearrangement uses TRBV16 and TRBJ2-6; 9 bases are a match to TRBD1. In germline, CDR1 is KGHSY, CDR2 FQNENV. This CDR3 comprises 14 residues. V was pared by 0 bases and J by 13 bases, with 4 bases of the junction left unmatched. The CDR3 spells CASSQSDRGRVLTF. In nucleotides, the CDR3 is TGTGCCAGCAGCCAATCGGACAGGGGAAGGGTCCTGACTTTC.

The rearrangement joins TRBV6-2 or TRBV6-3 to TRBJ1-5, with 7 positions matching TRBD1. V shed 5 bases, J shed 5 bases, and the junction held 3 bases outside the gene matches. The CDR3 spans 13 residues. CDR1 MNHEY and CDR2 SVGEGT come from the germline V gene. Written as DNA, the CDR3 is TGTGCCAGCAGTCGGGACAGCTATCAGCCCCAGCATTTT. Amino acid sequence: CASSRDSYQPQHF.

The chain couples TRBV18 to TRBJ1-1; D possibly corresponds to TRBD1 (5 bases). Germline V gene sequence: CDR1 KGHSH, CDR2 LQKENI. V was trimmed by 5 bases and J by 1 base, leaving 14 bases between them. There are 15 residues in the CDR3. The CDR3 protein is CASSSRGGENTEAFF. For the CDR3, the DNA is TGTGCCAGCTCATCTAGGGGCGGCGAGAACACTGAAGCTTTCTTT.

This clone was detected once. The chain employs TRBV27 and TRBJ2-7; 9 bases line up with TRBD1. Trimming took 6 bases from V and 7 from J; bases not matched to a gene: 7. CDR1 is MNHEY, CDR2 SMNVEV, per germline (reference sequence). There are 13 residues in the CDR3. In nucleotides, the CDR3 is TGTGCCAGCAGATTGACAGGGGGTGGGGAGCAGTACTTC. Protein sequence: CASRLTGGGEQYF.